The 27 T cell receptor beta chains below all came from one sample that was sequenced in a study of CD8+CD57+ T cells in acquired aplastic anemia. The study profiled TCR beta VDJ and CDR3 using genomic DNA as template. TCRdb re-called the reads through MiXCR, storing one row per CDR3 protein. This table has 200,000 to 250,000 distinct CDR3 sequences, approximately 57% appearing once. Sequences were obtained from sorted CD4+, CD8+, or CD8+CD57+ T cells (not recorded which) from PBMCs. These receptors originate from a human donor in good health.

This chain uses TRBV7-9 with TRBJ1-4, with 7 nucleotides matching TRBD1. CDR3 length equals 20 residues. Germline V lookup: CDR1 SEHNR, CDR2 FQNEAQ (reference sequence). V trimming: 1 base; J trimming: 0 bases; junction bases outside the gene matches: 14. This CDR3 is CASSLVGRDSITSTNEKLFF. CDR3 nucleotides: TGTGCCAGCAGCTTAGTAGGCCGGGACAGCATAACTTCAACTAATGAAAAACTGTTTTTT.

The chain recombines TRBV29-1 with TRBJ2-7; D is possibly TRBD1 (5 bases). Trimming pared 6 bases from V and 3 bases from J, leaving 18 bases between. The CDR3 has 14 residues. The germline V gene has CDR1 SQVTM and CDR2 ANQGSEA. This chain's CDR3 is CSVQPVQGSYEQYF. The DNA of the CDR3 is TGCAGCGTCCAGCCGGTGCAGGGCAGCTACGAGCAGTACTTC.

This sequence joins TRBV30 and TRBJ2-7; D unclear. In germline, CDR1 is GTSNPN, CDR2 SVGIG (reference sequence). The CDR3 has 16 amino acids. The ends were cut back, 7 bases at V and 1 base at J, with 23 bases in the middle. CDR3 sequence: CASVAYDTQFSYEQYF. In DNA, the CDR3 is TGTGCCTCCGTAGCCTATGACACCCAGTTTTCCTACGAGCAGTACTTC.

CDR3 DNA sequence: TGTGCCAGTAGTATCGGAAGGGTGTCTGAAGCTTTCTTT. Its protein is CASSIGRVSEAFF. The chain couples TRBV19 to TRBJ1-1, with D hard to call. V was pared by 3 bases and J by 6 bases, with 11 bases between. Germline V gene lookup returns CDR1 LNHDA and CDR2 SQIVND (reference sequence). This CDR3 contains 13 residues.

This clonotype showed up just a few times. The V call is TRBV7-2, the J call TRBJ2-5; D is possibly TRBD2 (6 bases). V lost 5 bases, J lost 0 bases, and 16 bases lay in between. The germline CDR1 and CDR2 sequences are SGHTA and FQGNSA. The CDR3 covers 16 residues. This CDR3 is CASSQVGLANQETQYF. Here the CDR3 DNA reads TGTGCCAGCAGCCAAGTGGGGCTAGCGAACCAAGAGACCCAGTACTTC.

This CDR3 is CASSFRTGWMNTEAFF. The CDR3 DNA reads as TGTGCCAGCAGCTTTAGGACAGGCTGGATGAACACTGAAGCTTTCTTT. The chain carries TRBV7-3 and TRBJ1-1, with 7 bases that match TRBD1. This CDR3 is 16 amino acids long. Trimming at V came to 3 bases and at J to 0 bases, leaving 7 bases not matched to a gene. The germline CDR1 and CDR2 sequences are SGHTA and FQGTGA.

This clonotype occurred many times. The CDR3 region is CASSYSSAVVSYEQYF. The CDR3 DNA follows: TGTGCCAGCAGTTACTCGAGCGCGGTGGTCTCCTACGAGCAGTACTTC. This chain connects TRBV6-6 to TRBJ2-7, with unresolved D. This CDR3 is 16 amino acids long. With 0 bases removed from V and 0 bases from J, the gap between germline ends came to 12 bases. The germline CDR1 and CDR2 sequences are MNHNY and SVGAGI (reference sequence).

V and J are TRBV12-3 or TRBV12-4 and TRBJ2-7; D not certain. The CDR3 runs 13 residues. Trimming removed 6 bases from V and 0 bases from J, with 9 bases in between. CDR3 sequence reads: CASRGPSSYEQYF. CDR3 nucleotides: TGTGCCAGCAGGGGCCCCAGCTCCTACGAGCAGTACTTC.

The chain has TRBV29-1 and TRBJ2-7; D is perhaps TRBD2 (5 bases). Trimming cost V 8 bases and J 3 bases, with 11 bases left between them. CDR1 and CDR2 (germline): SQVTM, ANQGSEA. The CDR3 consists of 11 residues. For the CDR3, the DNA is TGCAGCCCTGGACGGGGCTACGAGCAGTACTTC. Amino acids: CSPGRGYEQYF.

The chain uses TRBV12-5 and TRBJ2-7; 7 bases are shared with TRBD1. This CDR3 has 14 amino acids. Germline-derived CDR1 and CDR2 are LGHNT and FRNRAP. CDR3 loop: CASKLTGVAGEQYF. CDR3 DNA: TGTGCCAGCAAACTAACAGGGGTGGCTGGGGAGCAGTACTTC. The complete variable domain, with remaining parts taken from reference TRBV12-5 and TRBJ2-7, reads DARVTQTPRHKVTEMGQEVTMRCQPILGHNTVFWYRQTMMQGLELLAYFRNRAPLDDSGMPKDRFSAEMPDATLATLKIQPSEPRDSAVYFCASKLTGVAGEQYFGPGTRLTVT.

This clonotype has at least ten counts. The chain joins TRBV6-5 to TRBJ2-5; 10 positions agree with TRBD2. The germline V gene encodes CDR1 MNHEY and CDR2 SVGAGI. This CDR3 contains 17 residues. The trim removed 2 bases at V and 5 bases at J, leaving 11 bases unmatched. The CDR3 sequence: CASSYPRAGGLGETQYF. CDR3 sequence (DNA): TGTGCCAGCAGTTACCCGCGAGCGGGAGGGCTTGGGGAGACCCAGTACTTC.

V and J are TRBV20-1 and TRBJ1-1, with a tentative D call TRBD1 (6 bases). The CDR3 runs 16 residues. Deletions cut 6 bases from V and 1 base from J, with 21 bases between. Germline CDR1 reads DFQATT; CDR2 reads SNEGSKA (reference sequence). The CDR3 nucleotides are TGCAGTGCCAGTAGATCAGGGGTCCTATCGAACACTGAAGCTTTCTTT. It encodes CSASRSGVLSNTEAFF.

The sample holds one count of this clonotype. The chain uses TRBV20-1 and TRBJ2-7, with D unclear. The CDR3 sequence is 13 residues long. CDR1 is DFQATT and CDR2 is SNEGSKA in the germline V gene (reference sequence). The ends were cut back, 3 bases at V and 6 bases at J, with 15 bases in the middle. CDR3 amino acids: CSARRLGNPEQYF. CDR3 bases: TGCAGTGCTAGGAGGCTGGGTAATCCCGAGCAGTACTTC.

This clonotype showed up many times. The genes are TRBV10-1 and TRBJ2-5, with 8 nucleotides matching TRBD2. This CDR3 has 16 amino acids. Trimming took 6 bases from V and 5 from J; bases not matched to a gene: 14. The germline CDR1 and CDR2 sequences are WNHNN and SYGVQD (reference sequence). CDR3 sequence: CASSGGIAGTGETQYF. The CDR3 DNA is TGCGCCAGCAGCGGGGGAATAGCGGGAACCGGGGAGACCCAGTACTTC.

This clonotype has a handful of counts. The V and J genes are TRBV7-8 and TRBJ2-7; perhaps TRBD2 as D (6 bases). Germline lookup yields CDR1 SGHVS and CDR2 FQNEAQ. This CDR3 comprises 14 residues. Trimming removed 1 base from V and 2 bases from J, with 9 bases in between. CDR3 loop: CASSLGRGTYEQYF. In DNA form, the CDR3 reads TGTGCCAGCAGCTTAGGGCGGGGTACCTACGAGCAGTACTTC.

The chain links TRBV28 to TRBJ2-7; 7 bases align to TRBD2. The CDR3 contains 17 residues. CDR1 and CDR2 (germline): MDHEN, SYDVKM. J gave up 1 base and V 2 bases, and 11 bases lay outside the gene matches. Written as DNA, the CDR3 is TGTGCCAGCAGTTTAAGTTCCGGCGGGAGTCGTTCCTACGAGCAGTACTTC. Translation: CASSLSSGGSRSYEQYF. Full variable domain (missing parts from reference TRBV28 and TRBJ2-7): DVKVTQSSRYLVKRTGEKVFLECVQDMDHENMFWYRQDPGLGLRLIYFSYDVKMKEKGDIPEGYSVSREKKERFSLILESASTNQTSMYLCASSLSSGGSRSYEQYFGPGTRLTVT.

At least ten counts were recorded for this clonotype. This chain uses TRBV5-8 with TRBJ2-7; 8 bases align to TRBD1. V gave up 1 base and J gave up 1 base; unmatched junction bases: 13. The V gene's germline CDR1 is SGHTS and CDR2 YDEGEE. The CDR3 sequence is 18 residues long. CDR3 sequence (DNA): TGTGCCAGCAGCTTGATTAATGTGGGGGGACAGGAGTCCTACGAGCAGTACTTC. This codes for CASSLINVGGQESYEQYF.

This clonotype was recorded at least ten times. The chain employs TRBV7-9 and TRBJ2-2; D uncertain. The CDR3 runs to 14 residues. V shed 6 bases and J shed 1 base, with 9 bases lying between them. Germline loops: CDR1 SEHNR, CDR2 FQNEAQ (reference sequence). The DNA for the CDR3 is TGTGCCAGCAGGTCCTGGGGGAACACCGGGGAGCTGTTTTTT. Its translation is CASRSWGNTGELFF.

This chain uses TRBV19 with TRBJ2-7; 10 bases are shared with TRBD1. The germline CDR1 and CDR2 sequences are LNHDA and SQIVND (reference sequence). The CDR3 length is 15 residues. V was clipped by 7 bases and J by 3 bases; unmatched bases: 9. Written as DNA, the CDR3 is TGTGCCAGTAAATTAGGGACAGGGGACTTCTACGAGCAGTACTTC. Protein sequence: CASKLGTGDFYEQYF.

In this sample, this clonotype turned up once. The V gene is TRBV24-1, the J gene TRBJ2-2, with D perhaps given as TRBD1 or TRBD2 (5 bases each). CDR3 size: 15 residues. The germline V gene has CDR1 KGHDR and CDR2 SFDVKD. V lost 2 bases and J lost 4, with 10 bases in between. The CDR3 bases are TGTGCCACCAGTGATTCCGGGACGGTCACCGGGGAGCTGTTTTTT. Translation gives CATSDSGTVTGELFF.

As regards this clonotype: Possible read error: a much larger clone is one base away. The chain uses TRBV24-1 and TRBJ2-5; the D gene could be TRBD1 or TRBD2 (5 bases each). Per the germline V gene, CDR1 is KGHDR and CDR2 is SFDVKD. The length of the CDR3 is 15 residues. The ends were cut back, 6 bases at V and 1 base at J, with 14 bases in the middle. CDR3 residues: CATSSGTVSQETQYF. The CDR3 DNA reads TGTGCCACCAGTTCGGGGACCGTATCCCAAGAGACCCAGTACTTC.

The chain combines TRBV24-1 with TRBJ2-1, with D maybe TRBD1 (5 bases). Trimming stripped 6 bases from V and 7 bases from J, with 15 bases between. The CDR3 is 14 residues long. Germline CDR1 reads KGHDR; CDR2 reads SFDVKD. CDR3 sequence: CATSSSPGWNEQFF. The CDR3 nucleotides are TGTGCCACCAGTTCCTCGCCAGGGTGGAATGAGCAGTTCTTC.

The rearrangement uses TRBV7-9 and TRBJ2-5; a weak D match, TRBD2 (5 bases). The CDR3 contains 13 residues. The germline CDR1 and CDR2 sequences are SEHNR and FQNEAQ (reference sequence). Trimming removed 6 bases from V and 5 bases from J, with 13 bases in between. The CDR3 is CASSLGVWETQYF. The CDR3, as DNA: TGTGCCAGCAGTCTCGGGGTGTGGGAGACCCAGTACTTC. The whole variable domain, remainder taken from reference TRBV7-9 and TRBJ2-5, is DTGVSQNPRHKITKRGQNVTFRCDPISEHNRLYWYRQTLGQGPEFLTYFQNEAQLEKSRLLSDRFSAERPKGSFSTLEIQRTEQGDSAMYLCASSLGVWETQYFGPGTRLLVL.

This chain uses TRBV20-1 with TRBJ1-1, with a weak D call TRBD1 (5 bases). V lost 2 bases, J lost 1 base, and 8 bases lay in between. Germline lookup yields CDR1 DFQATT and CDR2 SNEGSKA (reference sequence). The CDR3 totals 13 residues. DNA for the CDR3: TGCAGTGCTAGACCTGGGACGAACACTGAAGCTTTCTTT. It yields the protein CSARPGTNTEAFF.

This sequence joins TRBV29-1 and TRBJ2-5, with D possibly TRBD2 on 7 matching bases. The ends were cut back, 1 base at V and 3 bases at J, with 18 bases in the middle. The CDR3 contains 16 residues. Per the germline V gene, CDR1 is SQVTM and CDR2 is ANQGSEA. CDR3 residues: CSVEAGGRRGKETQYF. In DNA, the CDR3 is TGCAGCGTTGAAGCGGGGGGCAGGAGGGGTAAAGAGACCCAGTACTTC.

About this clonotype itself: One end of the junction is discordant with germline, which a read error may explain. This chain links TRBV7-2 with TRBJ1-4; D not certain. CDR1 and CDR2 (germline): SGHTA, FQGNSA. The CDR3 is 12 amino acids. The CDR3 bases are TGTGCCAGCAGCTTAGTAGATGAAGAACTGTTTTTT. This codes for CASSLVDEELFF.

Turning to this clonotype: A read error may account for a junction end that differs from germline. This chain joins TRBV12-3 or TRBV12-4 and TRBJ1-1, with 8 bases identical to TRBD1. CDR3 length equals 17 residues. The CDR3 spells CASSSRGTGAINTEASF. The DNA of the CDR3 is TGTGCCAGCAGCTCCCGTGGGACAGGCGCAATTAACACTGAAGCTTCCTTT.